These 10 T cell receptor beta chains came from one sample sequenced in a study of beta chain features in type 1 diabetes (dated by TCRdb to 2016 to 2019). The method was the immunoSEQ multiplex PCR assay. The High Capacity cDNA Reverse Transcription Kit was used to reverse transcribe all of the isolated RNA, meaning that expressed TCRB transcripts were what got sequenced. Entries here come from immuneACCESS through TCRdb and include only in-frame sequences with V and J called. Some clones fail to appear in such tables; in the studies checked, an unresolved V gene covers under half of the shortfall, and the cause of the remainder is unknown. The sample yields some 900,000 clones; roughly 16% were counted once. The ten largest clonotypes hold 0.02% to 0.025% of the sample. Input material: naive CD4+ T cells from blood. What the cell subset or site label conveys for this sample: true naive CD4+ T cells. The origin of the receptors is a woman aged 18-30 years in good health.

The rearrangement links TRBV6-6 to TRBJ2-7, with a possible D match to TRBD1 (5 bases). This CDR3 is built from 15 residues. The germline V gene has CDR1 MNHNY and CDR2 SVGAGI (reference sequence). The V gene lost 5 bases and the J gene lost 0 bases, with 14 bases spanning the gap. CDR3 sequence reads: CASSPPSDSSYEQYF. The CDR3 DNA sequence: TGTGCCAGCAGTCCCCCCTCAGACAGCTCCTACGAGCAGTACTTC.

The chain combines TRBV6-6 with TRBJ1-4, with TRBD1 identical over 10 bases. Germline V gene lookup returns CDR1 MNHNY and CDR2 SVGAGI (reference sequence). V gave up 5 bases and J gave up 0 bases; unmatched junction bases: 3. The CDR3 sequence is 16 residues long. The CDR3 sequence is CASSHGQGATNEKLFF. CDR3 DNA sequence: TGTGCCAGCAGTCACGGACAGGGGGCAACTAATGAAAAACTGTTTTTT.

V gene TRBV7-3 combines with J gene TRBJ2-1; D might be TRBD2 (6 bases). Trimming took 1 base from V and 8 from J, leaving 9 bases between them. The germline V gene encodes CDR1 SGHTA and CDR2 FQGTGA. The CDR3 sequence is 13 residues long. This CDR3 reads CASSLSGNDEQFF. The CDR3 DNA is TGTGCCAGCAGCTTAAGCGGGAATGATGAGCAGTTCTTC.

The CDR3 DNA sequence: TGTGCCAGCAGCCCGATAGCGGGAGGGCCGAACGAGCAGTACTTC. This translates into CASSPIAGGPNEQYF. The rearrangement joins TRBV5-4 to TRBJ2-7; 11 bases are shared with TRBD2. CDR1 SGHNT and CDR2 YYREEE come from the germline V gene (reference sequence). The junction had 8 bases not matched to a gene; V was cut back by 4 bases and J by 5 bases. The CDR3 has 15 amino acids. The full variable domain, rest sourced from reference TRBV5-4 and TRBJ2-7, is ETGVTQSPTHLIKTRGQQVTLRCSSQSGHNTVSWYQQALGQGPQFIFQYYREEENGRGNFPPRFSGLQFPNYSSELNVNALELDDSALYLCASSPIAGGPNEQYFGPGTRLTVT.

This clone was detected only a few times. This rearrangement joins TRBV7-2 to TRBJ2-3, with D unresolved. V was cut by 6 bases and J by 2 bases, with 9 bases left in between. The CDR3 runs 13 residues. Germline lookup yields CDR1 SGHTA and CDR2 FQGNSA. Here the CDR3 DNA reads TGTGCCAGCAGGTACAGTAACACAGATACGCAGTATTTT. Translating gives CASRYSNTDTQYF.

The chain is built from TRBV9 and TRBJ2-4; the D is unclear. The CDR3 is 14 amino acids. The germline V gene encodes CDR1 SGDLS and CDR2 YYNGEE. Deletions cut 0 bases from V and 4 bases from J, with 8 bases between. CDR3 nucleotide sequence: TGTGCCAGCAGCGTAGGTCCAGAGAAAAACATTCAGTACTTC. This codes for CASSVGPEKNIQYF.

This clone has just a few counts. V usage is TRBV5-1 and J usage is TRBJ2-2; D is uncertain. The CDR3 length is 14 residues. V gave up 4 bases and J gave up 4 bases, with 11 bases separating them. In germline, CDR1 is SGHRS, CDR2 YFSETQ. This chain's CDR3 is CASSRDPTTGELFF. The CDR3 nucleotides read TGCGCCAGCAGCAGAGATCCGACCACCGGGGAGCTGTTTTTT.

In its sample, this clone was seen a few times. The chain combines TRBV28 with TRBJ2-7; D is ambiguous. The germline V gene has CDR1 MDHEN and CDR2 SYDVKM. V shed 5 bases and J shed 4 bases, with 18 bases lying between them. The CDR3 has 15 amino acids. The CDR3 DNA reads as TGTGCCAGCAGTGACCCCGGTGGACCAGAATACGAGCAGTACTTC. Translation gives CASSDPGGPEYEQYF.

This clone was picked up a small number of times. This chain connects TRBV4-1 to TRBJ2-1, with 11 nucleotides matching TRBD2. CDR1 MGHRA and CDR2 YSYEKL come from the germline V gene. The CDR3 has 15 amino acids. V dropped 4 bases and J dropped 14; count of bases not matched to a gene: 13. CDR3 DNA: TGCGCCAGCAGCCGCGGGACTAGCGGACAGGGGCCGAAGTTCTTC. Its translation: CASSRGTSGQGPKFF.

Only a few counts were recorded for this clone. The chain joins TRBV5-1 to TRBJ2-1; 9 bases are shared with TRBD1. The V and J ends lost 4 bases and 5 bases, in that order; junction bases with no gene match: 1. The CDR3 is made up of 13 amino acids. Per germline, CDR1 SGHRS and CDR2 YFSETQ. The chain's CDR3 is CASSRQGDNEQFF. CDR3 nucleotides: TGCGCCAGCAGCCGACAGGGGGACAATGAGCAGTTCTTC. The variable domain in full, with the rest retrieved from reference TRBV5-1 and TRBJ2-1, is KAGVTQTPRYLIKTRGQQVTLSCSPISGHRSVSWYQQTPGQGLQFLFEYFSETQRNKGNFPGRFSGRQFSNSRSEMNVSTLELGDSALYLCASSRQGDNEQFFGPGTRLTVL.